This TCR beta chain comes out of a study of post-analysis software for immune sequencing data. Study outcomes and limitations: Five TRBV segments, including TRBV5-6, TRBV5-1 and TRBV20-1, were more frequent in patients than controls.

TCR beta cDNA libraries included unique molecular identifiers. From the PCR reads, TCRdb called clonotypes with MiXCR, one entry per CDR3 protein. The sample consists of approximately 770,000 distinct CDR3 sequences, 40% to 55% of them appearing once. The germline gives CDR1 DFQATT, CDR2 SNEGSKA (reference sequence). V gave up 1 base and J gave up 5 bases, with 8 bases separating them. CDR3 length equals 13 residues. As regards this clonotype: Its antigen remains unknown.

The chain uses TRBV20-1 and TRBJ1-4, with D tentatively TRBD1 (6 bases). Sequencing was carried out using blood. The receptor comes from a girl aged 5 to 17 with multiple sclerosis. The CDR3 loop reads CSARVRGNEKLFF. The CDR3 DNA sequence: TGCAGTGCTAGAGTCAGGGGAAATGAAAAACTGTTTTTT.